These T cell receptor beta chains were read from a single sample in a study of blood T cell repertoires in COVID-19. Measured with immunoSEQ multiplex PCR; TCRdb has only the in-frame clones, and not every one. Here the sample spans approximately 170,000 clones, under 90% being singletons. The specimen was peripheral blood. These receptors all come from a woman aged 80 or over with acute or convalescent COVID-19. The CDR3 runs from the conserved cysteine through the conserved F or W. The D gene is left open where the match is weak. Some rows have no size entry. The others give once, few or many, or a class for an expanded clone.

CDR3nt: TGCAGTGCCCTTATTTCGGAGACCCAGTACTTC
CDR3aa: CSALISETQYF
d_gene: .
v_gene: TRBV20-1
abundance: once
j_gene: TRBJ2-5

CDR3nt: TGTGCCAGCAGCTTAGTAAAAGGGGGCGAGCCCCAGCATTTT
CDR3aa: CASSLVKGGEPQHF
d_gene: TRBD1
v_gene: TRBV7-2
abundance: .
j_gene: TRBJ1-5

CDR3nt: TGTGCCAGCAGTTACCGTCGGGGGGGCAGTGATGGCTACACCTTC
CDR3aa: CASSYRRGGSDGYTF
d_gene: .
v_gene: TRBV6-6
abundance: .
j_gene: TRBJ1-2

CDR3nt: TGTGCCACCAGTGATTTTTTTAGACTAGCGGGGGCAAACTCTGGGGCCAACGTCCTGACTTTC
CDR3aa: CATSDFFRLAGANSGANVLTF
d_gene: TRBD2
v_gene: TRBV24-1
abundance: .
j_gene: TRBJ2-6

CDR3nt: TGTGCCAGTAGTATTTGGCCCGGGACAGCCATGTACGAGCAGTACTTC
CDR3aa: CASSIWPGTAMYEQYF
d_gene: TRBD1
v_gene: TRBV19
abundance: once
j_gene: TRBJ2-7

CDR3nt: TGTGCCAGCAGCTTAGGGTCTAGCGGGAGGCCCTACACAGATACGCAGTATTTT
CDR3aa: CASSLGSSGRPYTDTQYF
d_gene: TRBD2
v_gene: TRBV7-9
abundance: .
j_gene: TRBJ2-3

CDR3nt: TGTGCCAGCAGCTTAACCGCCCTTCTAAATTCACCCCTCCACTTT
CDR3aa: CASSLTALLNSPLHF
d_gene: .
v_gene: TRBV7-9
abundance: .
j_gene: TRBJ1-6

CDR3nt: TGTGCCAGCAGCCCCGACTTCCAGAGCACAGATACGCAGTATTTT
CDR3aa: CASSPDFQSTDTQYF
d_gene: .
v_gene: TRBV16
abundance: .
j_gene: TRBJ2-3

CDR3nt: TGTGCCAGCAGCAAAGGCCGAACCCGGTTGGCGGGGGCGATAGATGGCTACACCTTC
CDR3aa: CASSKGRTRLAGAIDGYTF
d_gene: .
v_gene: TRBV21-1
abundance: .
j_gene: TRBJ1-2

CDR3nt: TGTGCCAGCAAGGGGACTAGCGGGGGCTACGAGCAGTACTTC
CDR3aa: CASKGTSGGYEQYF
d_gene: TRBD2
v_gene: TRBV6-5
abundance: .
j_gene: TRBJ2-7

CDR3nt: TGTGCCAGCAGCCACACCGACAGCAGGAGTAGCCCCCAGCATTTT
CDR3aa: CASSHTDSRSSPQHF
d_gene: .
v_gene: TRBV3-1/TRBV3-2
abundance: few
j_gene: TRBJ1-5

CDR3nt: TGTGCCACCAGTGACGCCGAAAGGCACGGGACAGCCCGATTATGGCTACACCCCTACTTC
CDR3aa: CATSDAERHGTARLWLHPYF
d_gene: TRBD1
v_gene: TRBV24-1
abundance: .
j_gene: TRBJ1-2

CDR3nt: TGTGCCAGCAGCCCAGGACAGGGGGGATCAGCCTCCTATAATTCACCCCTCCACTTT
CDR3aa: CASSPGQGGSASYNSPLHF
d_gene: TRBD1
v_gene: TRBV7-9
abundance: .
j_gene: TRBJ1-6